This is a list of T cell receptor beta chains from one sample in a study of T cells in Graves' hyperthyroidism and ophthalmopathy. Each CDR3 protein is one row after TCRdb ran MiXCR on the multiplex PCR reads. The sample has about 270,000 distinct CDR3 sequences, 22% seen once. The specimen was blood. The receptors here all came from a man under 40 with Graves' ophthalmopathy. Both conserved end residues are part of each CDR3. The D gene is left open where the match is weak. Some rows have no size entry. The others give once, few or many, or a class for an expanded clone.

clone size	D gene	V gene	J gene	CDR3 DNA	CDR3 protein
-	TRBD1	TRBV5-1	TRBJ1-2	TGCGCCAGCAGCTCAAACCGGGACAGCATTGATTATGGCTACACCTTC	CASSSNRDSIDYGYTF
many	-	TRBV18	TRBJ2-5	TGTGCCAGCTCACCGGGTGGGCAAGAGACCCAGTACTTC	CASSPGGQETQYF
-	TRBD1	TRBV20-1	TRBJ1-3	TGCAGTGCTAGCCGGGACAGCTCTGGAAACACCATATATTTT	CSASRDSSGNTIYF
-	TRBD2	TRBV6-1	TRBJ2-2	TGTGCCAGCAGTGAACTTAGCGGGAGTTTTGTTGTCGGGGAGCTGTTTTTT	CASSELSGSFVVGELFF
many	-	TRBV11-2	TRBJ2-1	TGTGCCAGCAGCTTAGTAGCGGATCTCTCCTACAATGAGCAGTTCTTC	CASSLVADLSYNEQFF
-	-	TRBV2	TRBJ2-3	TGTGCCAGCAGTGAAGGGCGACTAGCAGATACGCAGTATTTT	CASSEGRLADTQYF
-	TRBD2	TRBV29-1	TRBJ2-3	TGCAGCGTTGAAGAAATCGGGACTAGCGGGACAGATACGCAGTATTTT	CSVEEIGTSGTDTQYF
many	-	TRBV24-1	TRBJ1-2	TGTGCCACCAGTGATTATGACTATGGCTACACCTTC	CATSDYDYGYTF
-	TRBD1	TRBV13	TRBJ2-7	TGTGCCAGCAGCCTCCAGGGGGTGCAGTACTTC	CASSLQGVQYF
-	-	TRBV6-2/TRBV6-3	TRBJ2-4	TGTGCCAGTGCCAAAAACATTCAGTACTTC	CASAKNIQYF
few	-	TRBV5-5	TRBJ2-5	TGTGCCAGCAGCTCCACCAGGGGTTACGAAGAGACCCAGTACTTC	CASSSTRGYEETQYF
few	-	TRBV6-1	TRBJ2-5	TGTGCCAGCAGTAGGACAGAAAGAGAGACCCAGTACTTC	CASSRTERETQYF
many	TRBD1	TRBV12-3/TRBV12-4	TRBJ1-6	TGTGCCAGCAGCGGGACAGGAAATTCACCCCTCCACTTT	CASSGTGNSPLHF
few	-	TRBV3-1	TRBJ2-1	TGTGCCAGCAGCCAAGACCTAGTCCCCTACAATGAGCAGTTCTTC	CASSQDLVPYNEQFF
-	TRBD2	TRBV2	TRBJ2-3	TGTGCCAGCACCCGACTAGCGGGAGATATCACAGATACGCAGTATTTT	CASTRLAGDITDTQYF
many	TRBD1	TRBV6-1	TRBJ2-1	TGTGCCAGCAGTCCGGGACAGGAGTACAATGAGCAGTTCTTC	CASSPGQEYNEQFF
once	-	TRBV5-4	TRBJ2-7	TGTGCCAGCAGCACTGCTCCCGGGGACCACGAGCAGTACTTC	CASSTAPGDHEQYF
-	-	TRBV14	TRBJ1-4	TGTGCCAGCAGCCCTCTCGGGGGGTCTAATGAAAAACTGTTTTTT	CASSPLGGSNEKLFF
few	TRBD1	TRBV12-3/TRBV12-4	TRBJ2-1	TGTGCCAGCAGGGATCCGGGACAGGGCGGGTATGAGCAGTTCTTC	CASRDPGQGGYEQFF
many	TRBD2	TRBV27	TRBJ2-3	TGTGCCAGCAGTCCACGACTAGCGGTTAGCACAGATACGCAGTATTTT	CASSPRLAVSTDTQYF
-	TRBD2	TRBV11-2	TRBJ2-3	TGTGCCAGCAGCGTAACTAGCGGGAAAGATACGCAGTATTTT	CASSVTSGKDTQYF
few	-	TRBV7-9	TRBJ2-5	TGTGCCAGCAGCTTAGCCCAGGGTCTACAAGAGACCCAGTACTTC	CASSLAQGLQETQYF